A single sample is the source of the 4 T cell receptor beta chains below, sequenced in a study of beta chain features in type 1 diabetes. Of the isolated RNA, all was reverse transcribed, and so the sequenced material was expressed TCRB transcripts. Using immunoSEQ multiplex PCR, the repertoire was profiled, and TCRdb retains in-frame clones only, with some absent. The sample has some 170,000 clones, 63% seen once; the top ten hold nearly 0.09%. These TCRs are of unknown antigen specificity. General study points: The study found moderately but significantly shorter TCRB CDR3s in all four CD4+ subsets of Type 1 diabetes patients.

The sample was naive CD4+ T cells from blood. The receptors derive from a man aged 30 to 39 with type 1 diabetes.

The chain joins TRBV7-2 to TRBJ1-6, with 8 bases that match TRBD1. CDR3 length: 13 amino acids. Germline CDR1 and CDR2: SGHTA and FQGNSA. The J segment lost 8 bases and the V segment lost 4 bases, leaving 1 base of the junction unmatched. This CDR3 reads CASSSDRDSPLHF. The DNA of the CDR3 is TGTGCCAGCAGCTCGGACAGGGATTCACCCCTCCACTTT.

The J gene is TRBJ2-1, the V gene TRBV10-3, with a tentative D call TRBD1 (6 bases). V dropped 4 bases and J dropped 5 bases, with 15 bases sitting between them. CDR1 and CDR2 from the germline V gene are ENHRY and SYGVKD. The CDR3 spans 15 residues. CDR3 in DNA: TGTGCCATCAGTGGTCAGGGGTCAGTCAACAATGAGCAGTTCTTC. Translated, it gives CAISGQGSVNNEQFF.

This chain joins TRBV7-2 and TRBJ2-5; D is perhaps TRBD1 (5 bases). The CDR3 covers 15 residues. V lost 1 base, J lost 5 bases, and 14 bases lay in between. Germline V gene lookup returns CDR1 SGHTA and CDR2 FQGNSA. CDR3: CASSLVQGIGETQYF. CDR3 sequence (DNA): TGTGCCAGCAGCTTAGTTCAGGGCATTGGGGAGACCCAGTACTTC.

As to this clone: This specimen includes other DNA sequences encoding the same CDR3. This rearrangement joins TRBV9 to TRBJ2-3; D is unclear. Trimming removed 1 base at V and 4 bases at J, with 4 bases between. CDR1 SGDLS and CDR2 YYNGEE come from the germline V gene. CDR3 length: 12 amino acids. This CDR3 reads CASSVSADTQYF. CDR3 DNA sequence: TGTGCCAGCAGCGTAAGTGCAGATACGCAGTATTTT.